Below, one TCR beta chain is given with its context. The sample holds a few counts of this clonotype. Its cognate antigen has yet to be identified. No much larger clone is present one base from it, and per-base qualities are unavailable. The data belong to a study of CD8+CD57+ T cells in acquired aplastic anemia listed by TCRdb under 2018. For the study in its entirety: DNA extracted from sorted CD4+ and CD8+ cells had a mean of approximately 3.4 ug, with a range of about 0.19 to 27.4 ug.

TCR beta VDJ combination and CDR3 sequence profiling used genomic DNA as the template. An Illumina HiSeq 2000 was the platform used for TCR repertoire sequencing. The paper's processing steps were these. Repertoire assessment relied on Simpson's diversity index, CDR3 size and DJ length profiles, and TRBV/TRBJ rearrangement plots. The most abundant DNA sequence in the deep sequencing data was taken as the immunodominant clone. CDR3 amino acid sequences were screened for sharing across subjects and were compared with published repertoires and the VDJdb database. Using fastp trimming at Q25 and MiXCR clonotype assembly, TCRdb reanalyzed the public sequencing data and kept in-frame beta chains. Rows with one shared CDR3 protein collapse into an entry with the most common genes and DNA. The V and J calls and clone size come from TCRdb's table, not from the authors' own analysis. For this sample the table gives 250,000 to 300,000 distinct CDR3 sequences, of which around three fifths were detected only once. Together, the top ten hold 8% of the sample.

General findings and caveats noted by the study authors: No significant difference in CD8+ Simpson's diversity was found between patients and healthy controls (P=0.060). Although some 28 CD8+ CDR3 sequences were shared by patients and controls, these sequences appeared highly expressed in patients and within the immunodominant clones of patients.

TCR repertoires of sorted CD4+ and CD8+ blood T cells from severe aplastic anemia patients and healthy subjects were deep-sequenced in the study. Ficoll-Paque density gradient centrifugation was used to isolate peripheral blood mononuclear cells. Before DNA extraction, CD4+ and CD8+ T cells were sorted by FACS or by magnetic beads. Counted from cysteine to phenylalanine, this CDR3 has 12 amino acids. This entry keeps only the CDR3 DNA: 36 bases, framed from base 1. Trimming costs V 1 base and J 11 bases, and their ends lie 11 bases apart. CDR1 is given as SGHVT and CDR2 as SQSDAQ, both from the germline V gene.

The sequence links TRBV7-4 to TRBJ1-1, with no reliable assignment of the D segment. Sequences were obtained from sorted CD4+, CD8+, or CD8+CD57+ T cells (not recorded which) from PBMCs. The sequence came from a human donor with severe aplastic anemia or a healthy control (not recorded which). For the CDR3, the sequence is CASSLDPGWAFF. The nucleotides are TGTGCCAGCAGCTTAGACCCGGGGTGGGCTTTCTTT.